One and the same sample provided the 25 T cell receptor beta chains below, sequenced in a study of blood T cell repertoires in COVID-19. Generated by immunoSEQ multiplex PCR, the TCRdb table keeps only in-frame clones and is missing some. The sample includes around 78,000 clones, around nine tenths of them seen just once. Sequenced material: peripheral blood. These receptors were obtained from a man aged 50 or older with active COVID-19.

J is TRBJ2-7 and V is TRBV6-6; tentatively, D is TRBD1 (5 bases). This CDR3 comprises 12 residues. Trimming shortened V by 6 bases and J by 3 bases, and 9 bases separated the two germline ends. The germline CDR1 and CDR2 sequences are MNHNY and SVGAGI (reference sequence). The CDR3 loop reads CASSPQDYEQYF. Written as DNA, the CDR3 is TGTGCCAGCAGCCCACAGGACTACGAGCAGTACTTC.

This clone was picked up a small number of times. Written as DNA, the CDR3 is TGTGCCAGCAGCCATCCCCTTAGCTCTGGAAACACCATATATTTT. Residues: CASSHPLSSGNTIYF. The chain uses TRBV4-2 and TRBJ1-3; D unclear. Looked up from germline, CDR1 is LGHNA and CDR2 is YNFKEQ. The CDR3 runs 15 residues. V shed 3 bases and J shed 0 bases, with 9 bases lying between them.

The chain links TRBV6-5 to TRBJ1-3; no firm D call. The V end lost 8 bases, the J end lost 8 bases, and 19 bases lay between the germline ends. The CDR3 spans 14 residues. Germline CDR1 is MNHEY and CDR2 is SVGAGI. The CDR3 sequence: CASGRAGVGYTIYF. In nucleotides, the CDR3 is TGTGCCAGCGGAAGGGCGGGCGTAGGGTACACCATATATTTT.

The chain joins TRBV7-9 to TRBJ1-6, with D unclear. Trimming removed 1 base at V and 7 bases at J, with 14 bases between. This CDR3 spans 16 amino acids. Germline CDR1 and CDR2: SEHNR and FQNEAQ (reference sequence). The CDR3: CASSLGASSGNSPLHF. Here the CDR3 DNA reads TGTGCCAGCAGCTTAGGGGCATCCTCGGGGAATTCACCCCTCCACTTT.

The V and J genes are TRBV29-1 and TRBJ2-1; 8 nucleotides line up with TRBD1. CDR1 and CDR2 from the germline V gene are SQVTM and ANQGSEA. The length of the CDR3 is 14 residues. Trimming cost V 8 bases and J 0 bases; bases outside gene matches: 6. CDR3 in amino acids: CSTGGQVSYNEQFF. DNA of the CDR3: TGCAGCACTGGGGGACAGGTCTCCTACAATGAGCAGTTCTTC.

The chain employs TRBV18 and TRBJ2-1; 11 positions match TRBD2. Germline V gives CDR1 KGHSH, CDR2 LQKENI. V dropped 0 bases and J dropped 8; count of bases not matched to a gene: 3. The CDR3 is 15 amino acids. The CDR3, as DNA: TGTGCCAGCTCACCACCTACTAGCGGGAGACATGAGCAGTTCTTC. Translated, it gives CASSPPTSGRHEQFF.

The chain employs TRBV18 and TRBJ1-1; D is uncertain. The CDR3 is 12 amino acids. Deletions cut 3 bases from V and 1 base from J, with 3 bases between. Per germline, CDR1 KGHSH and CDR2 LQKENI. The CDR3 protein is CASSPQNTEAFF. The DNA for the CDR3 is TGTGCCAGCTCACCCCAGAACACTGAAGCTTTCTTT.

The table lists this clone with a few counts. The V and J genes are TRBV19 and TRBJ1-1; 7 nucleotides agree with TRBD1. Germline V gene sequence: CDR1 LNHDA, CDR2 SQIVND (reference sequence). The CDR3 contains 15 residues. J was trimmed by 4 bases and V by 5 bases; bases with no gene match: 10. CDR3 DNA: TGTGCCAGTAGTTCCCGGGACAGTTCGGTCACTGAAGCTTTCTTT. This codes for CASSSRDSSVTEAFF.

The table lists this clone with a count of one. The chain couples TRBV5-1 to TRBJ1-2; tentative D call: TRBD1 (6 bases). Germline values: CDR1 SGHRS, CDR2 YFSETQ. Trimming took 0 bases from V and 8 from J, leaving 26 bases between them. The CDR3 consists of 18 residues. The DNA of the CDR3 is TGCGCCAGCAGCTTGGCCGCCTTTGGTACCAGGGGATACGGCGGCTACACCTTC. Its protein is CASSLAAFGTRGYGGYTF.

The chain has TRBV7-3 and TRBJ1-1; D is perhaps TRBD1 (6 bases). The V gene lost 5 bases and the J gene lost 6 bases, with 22 bases spanning the gap. The CDR3 spans 16 residues. CDR1 and CDR2 (germline): SGHTA, FQGTGA. The CDR3 sequence: CASSTGQIVGGSEAFF. For the CDR3, the DNA is TGTGCCAGCAGCACCGGACAGATTGTCGGCGGGTCTGAAGCTTTCTTT.

This clone appeared a single time. V gene TRBV6-1 combines with J gene TRBJ2-1; 9 bases are shared with TRBD2. CDR1 and CDR2 (germline): MNHNS, SASEGT. V lost 0 bases to trimming and J lost 0 bases; unmatched junction nucleotides: 6. This CDR3 spans 18 amino acids. For the CDR3, the DNA is TGTGCCAGCAGTGAAGCAAGGCGGGGGGGCTCCTCCTACAATGAGCAGTTCTTC. Its translation: CASSEARRGGSSYNEQFF.

This rearrangement joins TRBV3-1 (or the pseudogene TRBV3-2) to TRBJ1-5, with TRBD1 matching 8 bases. This CDR3 region has 14 residues. Germline loops: CDR1 LGHDT, CDR2 YNNKEL (reference sequence). V shed 6 bases and J 5 bases; nucleotides not matched to a gene: 6. CDR3: CASSPTGGDQPQHF. The CDR3 region has the DNA TGTGCCAGCAGTCCCACAGGGGGGGATCAGCCCCAGCATTTT.

CDR3 amino acids: CASSLYSGGNTEAFF. CDR3 nucleotide sequence: TGTGCCAGCAGCTTATACTCAGGGGGGAACACTGAAGCTTTCTTT. The rearrangement joins TRBV7-2 to TRBJ1-1; 7 nucleotides line up with TRBD1. The CDR3 length is 15 residues. V shed 2 bases and J 1 base; nucleotides not matched to a gene: 4. Germline V gene data show CDR1 as SGHTA and CDR2 as FQGNSA. The entire variable domain, with the rest obtained from reference TRBV7-2 and TRBJ1-1, is as follows: GAGVSQSPSNKVTEKGKDVELRCDPISGHTALYWYRQSLGQGLEFLIYFQGNSAPDKSGLPSDRFSAERTGGSVSTLTIQRTQQEDSAVYLCASSLYSGGNTEAFFGQGTRLTVV.

The V gene is TRBV5-4, the J gene TRBJ2-7; D is undetermined. This CDR3 is 13 amino acids long. Per germline, CDR1 SGHNT and CDR2 YYREEE (reference sequence). V lost 4 bases and J lost 0, with 8 bases in between. CDR3 DNA sequence: TGTGCCAGCAGCATAGACTTCTCCTACGAGCAGTACTTC. This codes for CASSIDFSYEQYF.

This clone appeared a single time. The CDR3 here is CASSVGSSGGRQETQYF. The CDR3 bases are TGTGCCAGCAGCGTAGGAAGTAGCGGGGGGCGCCAAGAGACCCAGTACTTC. This chain connects TRBV9 to TRBJ2-5, with 10 bases lining up with TRBD2. CDR3 length equals 17 residues. Per germline, CDR1 SGDLS and CDR2 YYNGEE. V was pared by 0 bases and J by 1 base, with 6 bases of the junction left unmatched.

The chain employs TRBV6-5 and TRBJ2-5, with a tentative D call TRBD1 (6 bases). The germline V gene encodes CDR1 MNHEY and CDR2 SVGAGI. The V end lost 6 bases, the J end lost 10 bases, and 18 bases lay between the germline ends. The CDR3 extends over 13 amino acids. CDR3 sequence: CASSQGIARDQYF. The CDR3 coding sequence is TGTGCCAGCAGCCAGGGGATCGCCCGGGACCAGTACTTC.

The V call is TRBV28, the J call TRBJ2-3, with a weak D call TRBD1 (6 bases). The V gene's germline CDR1 is MDHEN and CDR2 SYDVKM. This CDR3 has 15 residues. V was cut by 6 bases and J by 2 bases, with 15 bases left in between. CDR3 in amino acids: CASSPPGHYTDTQYF. The DNA of the CDR3 is TGTGCCAGCAGCCCCCCGGGACATTACACAGATACGCAGTATTTT.

This chain joins TRBV2 and TRBJ1-1, with 10 bases matching TRBD1. Trimming took 6 bases from V and 7 from J; bases not matched to a gene: 14. CDR1 SNHLY and CDR2 FYNNEI come from the germline V gene. This CDR3 contains 16 residues. CDR3: CASSRLGPGQGIEAFF. CDR3 in DNA: TGTGCCAGCAGCCGGTTAGGCCCGGGACAGGGGATTGAAGCTTTCTTT.

The chain couples TRBV30 to TRBJ2-7, with D possibly matching TRBD2 (7 bases). The CDR3 spans 13 residues. In germline, CDR1 is GTSNPN, CDR2 SVGIG (reference sequence). The germline V and J ends were trimmed by 3 bases and 9 bases, with 18 bases remaining between them. The DNA of the CDR3 is TGTGCCTGGAGCCAGGGGAGGGTCGAGTTGCAGTACTTC. As protein: CAWSQGRVELQYF. Combining the CDR3 with reference TRBV30 and TRBJ2-7 gives the whole variable domain SQTIHQWPATLVQPVGSPLSLECTVEGTSNPNLYWYRQAAGRGLQLLFYSVGIGQISSEVPQNLSASRPQDRQFILSSKKLLLSDSGFYLCAWSQGRVELQYFGPGTRLTVT.

Here the CDR3 DNA reads TGTGCCAGCAGCTTGTGGGGGCACAGCTACAATGAGCAGTTCTTC. Encoded protein: CASSLWGHSYNEQFF. The rearrangement links TRBV5-6 to TRBJ2-1; a possible D gene is TRBD1 (6 bases). V dropped 1 base and J dropped 3 bases, with 11 bases sitting between them. The CDR3 spans 15 residues. Germline V gene lookup returns CDR1 SGHDT and CDR2 YYEEEE.

The rearrangement uses TRBV7-9 and TRBJ2-7, with TRBD2 as a possible D gene (5 bases). The CDR3 length is 16 residues. The ends were cut back, 5 bases at V and 5 bases at J, with 22 bases in the middle. CDR1 and CDR2 from the germline V gene are SEHNR and FQNEAQ (reference sequence). The CDR3 protein is CASSHRRTGILDEQYF. The CDR3 coding sequence is TGTGCCAGCAGCCATCGTCGGACGGGGATTTTGGACGAGCAGTACTTC.

The gene calls are TRBV7-2 and TRBJ1-1, with D perhaps matching TRBD1 (5 bases). The germline gives CDR1 SGHTA, CDR2 FQGNSA. This CDR3 is 14 amino acids long. Trimming removed 3 bases at V and 2 bases at J, with 10 bases between. The CDR3 sequence is CASSLGLFNTEAFF. The CDR3 DNA follows: TGTGCCAGCAGCTTGGGGCTGTTCAACACTGAAGCTTTCTTT.

The J gene is TRBJ2-3, the V gene TRBV30, with 9 positions matching TRBD2. J lost 2 bases, V lost 2 bases, and 5 bases had no gene match. Germline V gene data show CDR1 as GTSNPN and CDR2 as SVGIG (reference sequence). The CDR3 consists of 15 residues. CDR3: CAWSKERGDTDTQYF. In DNA form, the CDR3 reads TGTGCCTGGAGTAAGGAGCGGGGGGACACAGATACGCAGTATTTT.

This clone has just one count. V and J are TRBV28 and TRBJ2-3, with TRBD2 identical over 9 bases. CDR1 is MDHEN, CDR2 SYDVKM, per germline. Trimming removed 5 bases from V and 0 bases from J; junction bases left unmatched: 12. The CDR3 length is 18 residues. The chain's CDR3 is CASSNPAGGYSSTDTQYF. CDR3 bases: TGTGCCAGCAGTAACCCCGCGGGGGGGTACTCTAGCACAGATACGCAGTATTTT.

V and J are TRBV5-1 and TRBJ1-5, with 7 bases lining up with TRBD1. CDR1 is SGHRS and CDR2 is YFSETQ in the germline V gene. V was pared by 1 base and J by 4 bases, with 2 bases of the junction left unmatched. The CDR3 is 14 amino acids. The CDR3 spells CASSLSGQNQPQHF. In nucleotides, the CDR3 is TGCGCCAGCAGCTTGTCGGGACAGAATCAGCCCCAGCATTTT.